This T cell receptor (beta chain) was recorded in a study of shared clonotypes between healthy human individuals. In the authors' methods: ImmunoSEQ supplied junction-only sequences lacking quality scores, so filtering was different. Profiled with immunoSEQ multiplex PCR; TCRdb holds only in-frame clones, not every one. The V and J calls and clone size are taken from that table; D and trimming were inferred from the DNA. The sample holds about 490,000 clones; 81% are singletons and the top ten take roughly 13%. This CDR3 region has 14 residues. Germline trimming cut 4 bases from V and 9 bases from J; bases unmatched to any gene: 10. Germline CDR1 MDHEN, CDR2 SYDVKM.

This chain uses TRBV28 with TRBJ2-7, with 9 positions matching TRBD1. Input material: PBMCs. The clonotype was recovered from a woman aged 40 to 50 in good health. Some clones in this sample may be carry-over from other donors' samples. CDR3 sequence reads: CASSYGQGRKGQYF. The CDR3 DNA follows: TGTGCCAGCAGTTACGGACAGGGGAGGAAGGGGCAGTACTTC. Full variable domain (rest looked up from reference TRBV28 and TRBJ2-7): DVKVTQSSRYLVKRTGEKVFLECVQDMDHENMFWYRQDPGLGLRLIYFSYDVKMKEKGDIPEGYSVSREKKERFSLILESASTNQTSMYLCASSYGQGRKGQYFGPGTRLTVT.